This T cell receptor beta chain was found in a study of response to subunit inactivated influenza vaccine. In regard to this clonotype: Its antigen is not identified.

TCRdb called the RT-PCR reads again in MiXCR, with one record for every CDR3 protein. The sample has around 580,000 distinct CDR3 sequences; less than 15% are singletons. Study-level results: The authors put forward the suggestion that each seasonal influenza vaccination may bring in only a limited number of new T cells.

The CDR3 has 15 amino acids. Trimming stripped 0 bases from V and 1 base from J, with 10 bases between. CDR1 is SGHAT and CDR2 is FQNNGV in the germline V gene. The sequencing here drew on PBMCs from blood, taken less than 13 days after vaccination. The source is a man aged 45 to 65 who received an inactivated influenza vaccine. V usage is TRBV11-2 and J usage is TRBJ2-7; D may be TRBD1 or TRBD2 (5 bases each). CDR3 sequence (DNA): TGTGCCAGCAGCTTAGACGGGGCAGGTTCCTACGAGCAGTACTTC. Its translation is CASSLDGAGSYEQYF.